Presented here are 22 T cell receptor beta chains from one specimen sequenced in a study of blood T cell repertoires in COVID-19. Libraries were prepared by immunoSEQ multiplex PCR; TCRdb keeps only in-frame clonotypes and omits some of them. This sample carries 150,000 to 200,000 clones, 70% to 85% of them seen once, and the ten largest clones take about 24%. Sample: peripheral blood. Source of these receptors: a woman of 80 years or more with acute or convalescent COVID-19.

The J gene is TRBJ2-3, the V gene TRBV24-1; 13 nucleotides align to TRBD2. The junction had 6 bases not matched to a gene; V was cut back by 3 bases and J by 4 bases. This CDR3 spans 17 amino acids. CDR1 is KGHDR, CDR2 SFDVKD, per germline. CDR3 nucleotide sequence: TGTGCCACCAGTGATCATTCGACTAGCGGGAGGTCAGATACGCAGTATTTT. Translating it yields CATSDHSTSGRSDTQYF.

This rearrangement joins TRBV5-1 to TRBJ1-1; D ambiguous. Per germline, CDR1 SGHRS and CDR2 YFSETQ. The V and J ends lost 4 bases and 0 bases respectively, with 13 bases between them. This CDR3 is 15 amino acids long. CDR3 loop: CASSPIGLLNTEAFF. For the CDR3, the DNA is TGCGCCAGCAGCCCCATTGGGCTCCTGAACACTGAAGCTTTCTTT.

The rearrangement joins TRBV28 to TRBJ2-3, with 10 bases fitting TRBD2. Germline CDR1 is MDHEN and CDR2 is SYDVKM. The CDR3 has 20 residues. The V gene end was trimmed by 2 bases and the J gene end by 1 base; junction bases not matched to a gene: 15. CDR3 protein: CASSLVRSRASGSGTDTQYF. CDR3 in DNA: TGTGCCAGCAGTTTAGTTCGGTCAAGGGCTAGCGGGAGTGGCACAGATACGCAGTATTTT.

Notes on this clone: A far larger clone is just one base off, so this is likely a read error. CDR3 in amino acids: CASSPGTGGNTIYF. CDR3 DNA: TGTGCCAGCAGCCCCGGGACAGGGGGAAACACCATATATTTT. This chain joins TRBV9 and TRBJ1-3; TRBD1 matches 9 bases. Germline assignment: CDR1 SGDLS and CDR2 YYNGEE. This CDR3 has 14 amino acids. V lost 4 bases to trimming and J lost 4 bases; unmatched junction nucleotides: 3.

J is TRBJ2-3 and V is TRBV13, with 9 bases aligning to TRBD1. The J segment lost 3 bases and the V segment lost 5 bases, leaving 6 bases of the junction unmatched. The CDR3 is 15 residues long. Germline V gene lookup returns CDR1 PRHDT and CDR2 FYEKMQ (reference sequence). In DNA, the CDR3 is TGTGCCAGCAGCCTAACAGGGGGCAAGACAGATACGCAGTATTTT. It encodes CASSLTGGKTDTQYF.

The chain is built from TRBV12-5 and TRBJ1-6; D remains ambiguous. V lost 6 bases and J lost 7, with 7 bases in between. Germline V lookup: CDR1 LGHNT, CDR2 FRNRAP. The CDR3 contains 12 residues. This chain's CDR3 is CASGHQNSPLHF. The CDR3 region has the DNA TGTGCTAGTGGCCATCAAAATTCACCCCTCCACTTT. Full variable domain (missing parts from reference TRBV12-5 and TRBJ1-6): DARVTQTPRHKVTEMGQEVTMRCQPILGHNTVFWYRQTMMQGLELLAYFRNRAPLDDSGMPKDRFSAEMPDATLATLKIQPSEPRDSAVYFCASGHQNSPLHFGNGTRLTVT.

This clone was seen just once. The chain has TRBV18 and TRBJ2-1; 8 bases agree with TRBD1. The J segment lost 7 bases and the V segment lost 4 bases, leaving 9 bases of the junction unmatched. The CDR3 has 15 amino acids. The germline V gene has CDR1 KGHSH and CDR2 LQKENI. The CDR3 coding sequence is TGTGCCAGCTCACGGTCCCAGGGGGCATTGAATGAGCAGTTCTTC. This sequence encodes CASSRSQGALNEQFF.

The gene calls are TRBV28 and TRBJ2-7; 9 bases agree with TRBD1. The CDR3 covers 15 residues. Germline CDR1 reads MDHEN; CDR2 reads SYDVKM. J lost 1 base, V lost 6 bases, and 7 bases had no gene match. The CDR3 sequence is CASRSGTGKSYEQYF. The CDR3, as DNA: TGTGCCAGCAGATCCGGGACAGGGAAATCCTACGAGCAGTACTTC.

This clone was observed once. The rearrangement links TRBV28 to TRBJ2-1; a weak D match, TRBD1 (5 bases). CDR3 length equals 14 residues. Germline V CDR1 and CDR2: MDHEN, SYDVKM. V lost 6 bases, J lost 0 bases, and 9 bases lay in between. The CDR3 nucleotides read TGTGCCAGCAGGGACACCAGCTCCTACAATGAGCAGTTCTTC. It encodes CASRDTSSYNEQFF.

The CDR3 coding sequence is TGTGCCAGCAGCTTGGCTTACAGCTCTGGGGCCAACGTCCTGACTTTC. Translating it yields CASSLAYSSGANVLTF. The chain recombines TRBV5-4 with TRBJ2-6; D call uncertain. V lost 0 bases and J 0 bases, leaving 7 bases between the germline ends. Germline V lookup: CDR1 SGHNT, CDR2 YYREEE (reference sequence). The CDR3 runs to 16 residues.

The V call is TRBV7-6, the J call TRBJ1-4; 9 bases are shared with TRBD1. CDR1 is SGHVS and CDR2 is FNYEAQ in the germline V gene. This CDR3 is 14 amino acids long. Trimming cost V 5 bases and J 5 bases; bases outside gene matches: 3. The CDR3 DNA reads as TGTGCCAGCAGCCCGGGACAGGGAAATGAAAAACTGTTTTTT. This gives the protein CASSPGQGNEKLFF.

CDR3: CASRNRGEGSYNSPLHF. The CDR3, as DNA: TGTGCCAGCAGGAACAGGGGGGAAGGCTCCTATAATTCACCCCTCCACTTT. This sequence joins TRBV6-4 and TRBJ1-6; 8 positions agree with TRBD1. The CDR3 extends over 17 amino acids. The V gene's germline CDR1 is MRHNA and CDR2 SNTAGT. J was trimmed by 0 bases and V by 6 bases; bases with no gene match: 7.

A note on this clone: The germline gene is not matched at one end of the junction; a read error may be the cause. This sequence joins TRBV2 and TRBJ2-1; TRBD2 matches 7 bases. This CDR3 is 12 amino acids long. Germline V CDR1 and CDR2: SNHLY, FYNNEI. The CDR3 reads CLMAGVLNEQFF. The CDR3 bases are TGCCTGATGGCGGGAGTCCTCAATGAGCAGTTCTTC.

V is TRBV5-5 and J is TRBJ2-5, with TRBD2 matching over 10 bases. The CDR3 sequence is 16 residues long. Trimming at V came to 3 bases and at J to 2 bases, leaving 7 bases not matched to a gene. Looked up from germline, CDR1 is SGHKS and CDR2 is YYEKEE (reference sequence). CDR3 sequence reads: CASSSARTSGQETQYF. Written as DNA, the CDR3 is TGTGCCAGCAGCTCCGCCAGGACTAGCGGACAAGAGACCCAGTACTTC.

J is TRBJ2-1 and V is TRBV7-6; 7 nucleotides line up with TRBD2. The CDR3 runs 16 residues. V gave up 4 bases and J gave up 3 bases; unmatched junction bases: 9. Per germline, CDR1 SGHVS and CDR2 FNYEAQ. This chain's CDR3 is CASSSRLAQNYNEQFF. CDR3 sequence (DNA): TGTGCCAGCAGCTCCCGACTAGCTCAAAACTACAATGAGCAGTTCTTC. Full variable domain (missing parts from reference TRBV7-6 and TRBJ2-1): GAGVSQSPRYKVTKRGQDVALRCDPISGHVSLYWYRQALGQGPEFLTYFNYEAQQDKSGLPNDRFSAERPEGSISTLTIQRTEQRDSAMYRCASSSRLAQNYNEQFFGPGTRLTVL.

This chain links TRBV11-2 with TRBJ2-5; a possible D gene is TRBD2 (6 bases). Germline CDR1 reads SGHAT; CDR2 reads FQNNGV. This CDR3 region has 13 residues. The V gene lost 0 bases and the J gene lost 9 bases, with 11 bases spanning the gap. The CDR3 DNA reads as TGTGCCAGCAGCTTAGATCGGCGGGGTGCCCAGTACTTC. Protein: CASSLDRRGAQYF.

This chain connects TRBV11-2 to TRBJ2-3; D is ambiguous. This CDR3 contains 12 residues. The V gene lost 0 bases and the J gene lost 5 bases, with 3 bases spanning the gap. The germline V gene encodes CDR1 SGHAT and CDR2 FQNNGV. The CDR3 region is CASSLDQDTQYF. CDR3 coding DNA: TGTGCCAGCAGCTTAGATCAAGATACGCAGTATTTT.

V gene TRBV19 combines with J gene TRBJ1-5; D not resolved. Per germline, CDR1 LNHDA and CDR2 SQIVND (reference sequence). The CDR3 contains 13 residues. Between the trimmed V and J ends, which lost 7 bases and 6 bases, there was a span of 13 bases. This CDR3 reads CASNPTGGQPQHF. CDR3 DNA sequence: TGTGCCAGTAATCCTACTGGTGGTCAGCCCCAGCATTTT.

This clone has only a few counts. Other DNA variants within this sample encode the same CDR3. This rearrangement joins TRBV9 to TRBJ1-1, with D unclear. The CDR3 covers 13 residues. The germline CDR1 and CDR2 sequences are SGDLS and YYNGEE. The V end was cut by 0 bases, the J end by 1 base, with 4 bases between. CDR3 sequence (DNA): TGTGCCAGCAGCGTAGGGCCGAACACTGAAGCTTTCTTT. This translates into CASSVGPNTEAFF.

The rearrangement links TRBV6-5 to TRBJ1-1; D gene unclear. Germline V CDR1 and CDR2: MNHEY, SVGAGI. The CDR3 is 14 amino acids. V was pared by 7 bases and J by 3 bases, with 15 bases between. CDR3 bases: TGTGCCAGCAACAGACACCCCTCGGACACTGAAGCTTTCTTT. Its translation is CASNRHPSDTEAFF.

This chain uses TRBV7-9 with TRBJ2-3; possibly TRBD2 for D (6 bases). Germline V gene lookup returns CDR1 SEHNR and CDR2 FQNEAQ (reference sequence). V was shortened by 2 bases and J by 4 bases, with 7 bases between the two germline ends. The CDR3 is made up of 13 amino acids. As DNA, the CDR3 is TGTGCCAGCAGCTTACCGGGAGCAGATACGCAGTATTTT. Translated, it gives CASSLPGADTQYF.

The V and J genes are TRBV5-1 and TRBJ2-1; 9 bases are a match to TRBD2. From germline, CDR1 is SGHRS and CDR2 YFSETQ. CDR3 size: 14 residues. The V gene end was trimmed by 2 bases and the J gene end by 8 bases; junction bases not matched to a gene: 5. The CDR3: CASSFSGSGDEQFF. In nucleotides, the CDR3 is TGCGCCAGCAGCTTTAGCGGGAGTGGTGATGAGCAGTTCTTC.